Ten or more counts support the clone carrying this T cell receptor beta chain. Its specificity is not known. Three rounds of nested PCR, following a modified ARM-PCR protocol, produced the TCRbeta library. One entry per CDR3 protein, called by TCRdb with MiXCR from the multiplex PCR reads. This sample has 120,000 to 150,000 distinct CDR3 sequences, with roughly 70% found just once. The data derive from a study of tumor and adjacent non-tumor tissue in lung cancer. On the study more broadly: Samples averaged about 3.8 million productive TCRbeta reads each. Study-wide results and caveats: Top 100 clones took a larger repertoire share in normal lung. Significantly higher TCR diversity was found in tumor than normal lung. Patients with more diverse tumor TCRs had worse survival.

This sample's RNA came from whole unsorted tissue. The sequence derives from a man in his fifties or sixties with small cell lung cancer. Sequencing was carried out using lung tumor tissue.

The CDR3 region is CASSYRNRGEAFF. As DNA, the CDR3 is TGTGCCAGCAGTTACCGCAACAGGGGTGAAGCTTTCTTT. The J gene is TRBJ1-1, the V gene TRBV6-5; 7 bases map to TRBD1. This CDR3 is built from 13 residues. In germline, CDR1 is MNHEY, CDR2 SVGAGI. V lost 2 bases, J lost 7 bases, and 4 bases stayed unmatched.